The rows below give T cell receptor beta chains drawn from one sample of a study of radiation and T cells in renal cell carcinoma. Clones were read by immunoSEQ multiplex PCR, and TCRdb kept only the in-frame ones, dropping some. The sample lists tens of thousands of clones, about 88% occurring once. The specimen comprised blood, sampled from a patient whose treatment included radiotherapy and nephrectomy. These receptors were taken from a woman aged 65 to 85 with renal cell carcinoma. The CDR3 runs from the conserved cysteine through the conserved F or W. A D gene is named only where the DNA matches it firmly. Rows may omit the clone size; those that give it use once, few, many or a size class.

v_gene	abundance	j_gene	d_gene	CDR3aa	CDR3nt
TRBV4-3	-	TRBJ2-7	-	CASSQDQGRAYEQYF	TGCGCCAGCAGCCAAGATCAAGGCAGAGCCTACGAGCAGTACTTC
TRBV9	once	TRBJ2-1	TRBD2	CASSVRAGGPYNEQFF	TGTGCCAGCAGCGTACGAGCGGGGGGTCCATACAATGAGCAGTTCTTC
TRBV7-2	-	TRBJ2-1	TRBD2	CASSRPRQAGAHSYNEQFF	TGTGCCAGCAGTCGACCCCGGCAAGCGGGGGCCCATTCCTACAATGAGCAGTTCTTC
TRBV11-3	-	TRBJ1-3	-	CASSLGGAQPTLSVGNTIYF	TGTGCCAGCAGCTTAGGGGGGGCGCAGCCAACTCTCTCTGTTGGAAACACCATATATTTT
TRBV28	few	TRBJ2-1	-	CASSLNRDEQFF	TGTGCCAGCAGTTTAAACAGGGATGAGCAGTTCTTC
TRBV11-3	-	TRBJ2-7	-	CASSLDQRSSYEQYF	TGTGCCAGCAGCTTAGACCAAAGGAGCTCCTACGAGCAGTACTTC
TRBV5-1	-	TRBJ1-5	TRBD1	CASSTRTGGAQHF	TGCGCCAGCAGCACTCGGACAGGAGGGGCCCAGCATTTT
TRBV19	-	TRBJ1-3	-	CASSTDRGNTIYF	TGTGCCAGTAGTACCGACCGTGGAAACACCATATATTTT
TRBV28	-	TRBJ2-7	TRBD1	CASRGQYEQYF	TGTGCCAGCAGGGGACAGTACGAGCAGTACTTC
TRBV9	-	TRBJ1-2	-	CASSVAEGRGYGYTF	TGTGCCAGCAGCGTGGCGGAGGGGCGTGGGTATGGCTACACCTTC
TRBV6-1	-	TRBJ2-5	-	CASSEVQETQYF	TGTGCCAGCAGTGAAGTCCAGGAGACCCAGTACTTC
TRBV6-5	-	TRBJ2-7	TRBD1	CASSSPTGGPGQYF	TGTGCCAGCAGTTCCCCGACAGGGGGTCCCGGGCAGTACTTC
TRBV2	-	TRBJ2-2	TRBD2	CASNREGSTGELFF	TGTGCCAGCAACCGGGAGGGCAGCACCGGGGAGCTGTTTTTT
TRBV7-2	-	TRBJ2-3	TRBD2	CASSLEGAGGADTQYF	TGTGCCAGCAGCTTAGAAGGAGCGGGGGGGGCAGATACGCAGTATTTT
TRBV19	once	TRBJ2-7	-	CASSIELSYEQYF	TGTGCCAGTAGTATTGAACTTTCCTACGAGCAGTACTTC
TRBV5-4	-	TRBJ2-5	-	CASSLGTYRTQYF	TGTGCCAGCAGCTTGGGGACATATCGGACCCAGTACTTC
TRBV4-1	-	TRBJ2-3	TRBD2	CASSQGLGLVTADTQYF	TGCGCCAGCAGCCAAGGTTTGGGACTAGTTACCGCAGATACGCAGTATTTT
TRBV5-1	-	TRBJ2-1	TRBD2	CASSPGGSGVYNEQFF	TGCGCCAGCAGCCCCGGGGGTAGCGGGGTATACAATGAGCAGTTCTTC
TRBV9	-	TRBJ2-5	TRBD1	CASSVGQGSETQYF	TGTGCCAGCAGCGTAGGACAGGGGTCGGAGACCCAGTACTTC
TRBV7-9	-	TRBJ2-7	-	CASSVQGSHEQYF	TGTGCCAGCAGCGTACAGGGCTCCCACGAGCAGTACTTC
TRBV15	-	TRBJ1-1	-	CATSRGKNQGTEAFF	TGTGCCACCAGCAGAGGTAAGAATCAGGGGACTGAAGCTTTCTTT
TRBV19	-	TRBJ2-3	-	CASSTFSEGADTQYF	TGTGCCAGTAGTACGTTCTCCGAGGGGGCAGATACGCAGTATTTT
TRBV5-1	-	TRBJ1-1	-	CASSLDRPNTEAFF	TGCGCCAGCAGCTTGGACAGGCCGAACACTGAAGCTTTCTTT
TRBV6-1	-	TRBJ2-5	-	CASLDVGGKETQYF	TGTGCCAGTCTCGACGTGGGGGGAAAAGAGACCCAGTACTTC
TRBV9	-	TRBJ2-3	-	CASSVGPNWEDTQYF	TGTGCCAGCAGCGTAGGCCCTAACTGGGAAGATACGCAGTATTTT
TRBV7-2	-	TRBJ2-7	-	CASSLGWGVSTSYEQYF	TGTGCCAGCAGCTTAGGGTGGGGGGTATCGACCTCCTACGAGCAGTACTTC
TRBV5-1	-	TRBJ1-6	-	CASGIGTVNSPLHF	TGCGCCAGCGGGATCGGGACTGTTAATTCACCCCTCCACTTT
TRBV5-4	-	TRBJ2-3	-	CASSFDTDTQYF	TGTGCCAGCAGCTTTGACACAGATACGCAGTATTTT
TRBV7-8	-	TRBJ2-2	TRBD2	CASSRGLDTGELFF	TGTGCCAGCAGCCGTGGACTAGACACCGGGGAGCTGTTTTTT
TRBV4-3	-	TRBJ2-7	-	CASSQVFRGDNEQYF	TGCGCCAGCAGCCAAGTTTTCCGGGGGGACAACGAGCAGTACTTC
TRBV7-9	-	TRBJ1-5	TRBD1	CASSLTGGGQPQHF	TGTGCCAGCAGCTTGACAGGGGGAGGGCAGCCCCAGCATTTT
TRBV30	-	TRBJ1-6	-	CAWSPAQGRTSPLHF	TGTGCCTGGAGTCCGGCCCAGGGTAGGACTTCACCCCTCCACTTT
TRBV5-1	-	TRBJ2-7	TRBD1	CASSLRVRSGTDLSYEQYF	TGCGCCAGCAGCTTGAGGGTTAGGTCGGGGACAGACCTCTCCTACGAGCAGTACTTC
TRBV30	-	TRBJ1-2	TRBD1	CAWIPLDRDSNYGYTF	TGTGCCTGGATTCCTCTTGACCGGGACAGTAACTATGGCTACACCTTC
TRBV7-9	once	TRBJ1-5	-	CASSFVGDQPQHF	TGTGCCAGCAGCTTTGTAGGGGATCAGCCCCAGCATTTT
TRBV19	-	TRBJ1-1	-	CASMGTEAFF	TGTGCCAGTATGGGCACTGAAGCTTTCTTT
TRBV7-2	-	TRBJ1-5	-	CASSRNSNQPQHF	TGTGCCAGCAGCCGTAATAGCAATCAGCCCCAGCATTTT
TRBV6-1	-	TRBJ1-1	-	CASMRGPRTEAFF	TGTGCCAGCATGAGGGGCCCGAGGACTGAAGCTTTCTTT
TRBV7-2	once	TRBJ2-5	-	CASSRTGAVETQYF	TGTGCCAGCTCGCGGACTGGCGCCGTAGAGACCCAGTACTTC
TRBV9	-	TRBJ1-1	-	CASSVAGSDTEAFF	TGTGCCAGCAGCGTAGCGGGTAGTGACACTGAAGCTTTCTTT
TRBV28	-	TRBJ1-1	-	CASSFNTEAFF	TGTGCCAGCAGTTTTAATACTGAAGCTTTCTTT
TRBV6-1	-	TRBJ1-4	-	CASSGRKSTNEKLFF	TGTGCCAGCAGTGGACGAAAGTCAACTAATGAAAAACTGTTTTTT
TRBV5-1	-	TRBJ2-7	TRBD1	CASSPVGQGFHEQYF	TGCGCCAGCAGCCCGGTGGGACAGGGCTTCCACGAGCAGTACTTC
TRBV9	-	TRBJ2-2	-	CASSAIPDTGELFF	TGTGCCAGCAGCGCAATCCCGGACACCGGGGAGCTGTTTTTT
TRBV27	-	TRBJ2-7	-	CASSVDSYEQYF	TGTGCCAGCAGTGTGGACTCCTACGAGCAGTACTTC
TRBV5-4	-	TRBJ2-7	TRBD1	CASSHTGGEQYF	TGTGCCAGCAGCCATACAGGGGGCGAGCAGTACTTC
TRBV4-2	once	TRBJ2-7	TRBD2	CASSQSSGGRDEQYF	TGTGCCAGCAGCCAATCTAGCGGGGGACGCGACGAGCAGTACTTC
TRBV9	-	TRBJ2-1	TRBD1	CASSVGGQGAIQFF	TGTGCCAGCAGCGTAGGAGGTCAGGGGGCGATTCAGTTCTTC
TRBV19	-	TRBJ2-2	-	CASSIARGTGELFF	TGTGCCAGTAGTATAGCCAGAGGAACCGGGGAGCTGTTTTTT
TRBV9	-	TRBJ2-2	TRBD2	CASSERTSGGSGELFF	TGTGCCAGCAGCGAGAGGACTAGCGGGGGGTCCGGGGAGCTGTTTTTT
TRBV10-3	once	TRBJ2-4	-	CAISGGLPAKNIQYF	TGTGCCATCAGTGGAGGGTTACCGGCCAAAAACATTCAGTACTTC
TRBV25-1	-	TRBJ1-1	-	CASSDPRGGTEAFF	TGTGCCAGCAGTGACCCCAGGGGTGGCACTGAAGCTTTCTTT
TRBV29-1	-	TRBJ2-1	TRBD1	CSVNRGLGEQFF	TGCAGCGTCAACAGGGGATTGGGTGAGCAGTTCTTC
TRBV30	once	TRBJ2-3	-	CAWSVEGTRTDTQYF	TGTGCCTGGAGTGTCGAAGGGACCCGGACAGATACGCAGTATTTT
TRBV7-6	-	TRBJ2-7	TRBD1	CASSFGQGSYEQYF	TGTGCCAGCAGCTTCGGACAGGGATCCTACGAGCAGTACTTC
TRBV28	-	TRBJ1-2	-	CASRGYGYTF	TGTGCCAGCCGGGGGTATGGCTACACCTTC
TRBV6-5	-	TRBJ2-3	TRBD2	CASSWGGVSDTQYF	TGTGCCAGCAGTTGGGGGGGGGTCTCAGATACGCAGTATTTT
TRBV5-6	-	TRBJ1-2	-	CASSLSGQHYGYTF	TGTGCCAGCAGCTTGTCGGGACAACACTATGGCTACACCTTC
TRBV19	-	TRBJ1-6	TRBD1	CASTTTGSGYSPLHF	TGTGCCAGTACTACGACAGGGTCGGGGTATTCACCCCTCCACTTT
TRBV28	-	TRBJ1-5	-	CASSLTGYNQPQHF	TGTGCCAGCAGCCTGACAGGCTACAATCAGCCCCAGCATTTT